This T cell receptor beta chain was identified in a study of cytomegalovirus exposure and HLA in healthy donors. The PCR made use of 60 Vbeta and 13 Jbeta primers. Profiling relied on immunoSEQ multiplex PCR, and the TCRdb table lists in-frame clones only, not all of them. The data contain approximately 130,000 clones, roughly four fifths of them seen just once; the ten biggest clones take up 1.8%. What was sequenced was PBMCs. The receptor was derived from a man aged 18 to 29 in good health and CMV-seronegative.

The CDR3 reads CASSPSTDSNQPQHF. CDR3 in DNA: TGTGCCAGCTCACCATCCACAGATAGCAATCAGCCCCAGCATTTT. V gene TRBV18 combines with J gene TRBJ1-5; D ambiguous. V dropped 2 bases and J dropped 0 bases, with 8 bases sitting between them. This CDR3 has 15 residues. Germline V CDR1 and CDR2: KGHSH, LQKENI.